The sequence of this T cell receptor beta chain was determined in a study of siplizumab effects on memory and regulatory T cells. Study outcomes and limitations: Fewer alloreactive sequences mapped to unstimulated CD4+ memory cells under siplizumab.

Using immunoSEQ multiplex PCR, the repertoire was profiled, and TCRdb retains in-frame clones only, with some absent. This sample has roughly 100,000 clones, with over 90% found just once. With regard to this clone: The target antigen is unknown.

This receptor was taken from a human donor in good health. Sequenced input: Tregs sorted from blood.

The CDR3 sequence is CASSQGLGLNYEQYF. In nucleotides, the CDR3 is TGTGCCAGCAGCCAGGGGTTAGGACTAAACTACGAGCAGTACTTC. The chain carries TRBV5-4 and TRBJ2-7; D is tentatively TRBD1 or TRBD2 (6 bases each). CDR3 length: 15 amino acids. V was shortened by 4 bases and J by 3 bases, with 17 bases between the two germline ends. Per germline, CDR1 SGHNT and CDR2 YYREEE (reference sequence).